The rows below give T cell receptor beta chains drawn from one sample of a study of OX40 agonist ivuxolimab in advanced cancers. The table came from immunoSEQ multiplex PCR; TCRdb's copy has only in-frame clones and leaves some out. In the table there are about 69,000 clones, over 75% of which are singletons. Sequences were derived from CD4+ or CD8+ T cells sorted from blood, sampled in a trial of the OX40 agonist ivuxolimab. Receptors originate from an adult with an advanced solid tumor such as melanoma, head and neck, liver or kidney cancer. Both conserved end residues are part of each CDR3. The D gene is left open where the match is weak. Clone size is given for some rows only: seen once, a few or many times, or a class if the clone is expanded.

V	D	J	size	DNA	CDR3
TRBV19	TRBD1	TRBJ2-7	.	TGTGCCAGTAGTATTTCGACAGGGGCTCCCTACGAGCAGTACTTC	CASSISTGAPYEQYF
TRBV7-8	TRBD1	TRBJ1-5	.	TGCGCCAGCAGCCAGGGGACAGAAAATAGCAATCAGCCCCAGCATTTT	CASSQGTENSNQPQHF
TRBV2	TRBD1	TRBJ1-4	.	TGTGCCAGCGCCGGGACAGGGGGAAAAGAAAAACTGTTTTTT	CASAGTGGKEKLFF
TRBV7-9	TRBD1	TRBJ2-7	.	TGTGCCAGCAGCTCCCAAGGGGGCAAGTACGAGCAGTACTTC	CASSSQGGKYEQYF
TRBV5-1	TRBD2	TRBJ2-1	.	TGCGCCAGCAGCTACGGACTAGCGGACATCGATGAGCAGTTCTTC	CASSYGLADIDEQFF
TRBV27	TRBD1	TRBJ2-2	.	TGTGCCAGCAGGCCCACAGGGGTGAACGCCGGGGAGCTGTTTTTT	CASRPTGVNAGELFF
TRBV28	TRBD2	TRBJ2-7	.	TGTGCCAGCAGTTTCCCACTAGCGGGGGGTTCCTACGAGCAGTACTTC	CASSFPLAGGSYEQYF
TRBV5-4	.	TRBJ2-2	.	TGTGCCAGCAGCCGCGGTGGGGGGGGCTCCTCCAGCTCGAACACCGGGGAGCTGTTTTTT	CASSRGGGGSSSSNTGELFF
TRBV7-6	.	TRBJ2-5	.	TGTGCCAGCAGCTTAGGACAGATAGAGACCCAGTACTTC	CASSLGQIETQYF
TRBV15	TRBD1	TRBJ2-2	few	TGTGCCACCAGCATGAAGGGCCCCGGGACAGGGAGCACCGGGGAGCTGTTTTTT	CATSMKGPGTGSTGELFF
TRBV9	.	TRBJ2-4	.	TGTGCCAGCAGCCCCCTGGCCTCCTTAGCCAAAAACATTCAGTACTTC	CASSPLASLAKNIQYF
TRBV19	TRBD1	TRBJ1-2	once	TGTGCCAGTAGCCGGGGACAGGTTGGTCCTAGGGACTATGGCTACACCTTC	CASSRGQVGPRDYGYTF
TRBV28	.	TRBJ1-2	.	TGTGCCAGCTCTACCGGGATCGTGACTAAGTATGGCTACACCTTC	CASSTGIVTKYGYTF